The 22 T cell receptor beta chains presented below share a single source sample, sequenced in a study of breast tumors, draining lymph nodes, adjacent tissues. Samples came from axillary lymph nodes draining the breast cancer. TCRdb reanalysed the multiplex PCR reads using MiXCR and keeps one entry per CDR3 protein. The repertoire has roughly 220,000 distinct CDR3 sequences, 30% to 35% of them found once; the top ten carry under 4.5%. The sequenced material came from axillary lymph node tissue. The receptors were sampled from a female donor with breast cancer. Some clones in this sample may be carry-over from other donors' samples.

This clonotype occurred many times. J is TRBJ2-5 and V is TRBV9; TRBD1 matches 7 bases. V lost 3 bases, J lost 4 bases, and 3 bases stayed unmatched. CDR3 length: 13 residues. Looked up from germline, CDR1 is SGDLS and CDR2 is YYNGEE. CDR3 amino acids: CASSATGLETQYF. As DNA, the CDR3 is TGTGCCAGCAGCGCGACAGGGTTAGAGACCCAGTACTTC.

The DNA for the CDR3 is TGCAGTGCTCCTAAGGGAAACTATGGCTACACCTTC. Translation: CSAPKGNYGYTF. This chain joins TRBV20-1 and TRBJ1-2, with D hard to call. The CDR3 spans 12 residues. Germline V gene lookup returns CDR1 DFQATT and CDR2 SNEGSKA (reference sequence). The germline V and J ends were trimmed by 5 bases and 2 bases, with 9 bases remaining between them.

This clonotype showed up many times. The genes are TRBV20-1 and TRBJ1-2, with D possibly TRBD1 on 6 matching bases. This CDR3 comprises 13 residues. The V gene lost 1 base and the J gene lost 4 bases, with 10 bases spanning the gap. Germline CDR1 is DFQATT and CDR2 is SNEGSKA (reference sequence). The CDR3 DNA is TGCAGTGCTAGAGTAGGGGGGGGCTATGGCTACACCTTC. It yields the protein CSARVGGGYGYTF.

The genes are TRBV5-4 and TRBJ2-7; 8 bases fit TRBD1. The CDR3 spans 14 residues. V gave up 4 bases and J gave up 4 bases; unmatched junction bases: 7. CDR1 is SGHNT and CDR2 is YYREEE in the germline V gene (reference sequence). The CDR3 region has the DNA TGTGCCAGCAGCCCGGGACAGGCGGCGTACGAGCAGTACTTC. Its translation: CASSPGQAAYEQYF.

The V call is TRBV5-6, the J call TRBJ2-1; 9 bases agree with TRBD2. The CDR3 covers 15 residues. V was clipped by 3 bases and J by 4 bases; unmatched bases: 5. CDR1 is SGHDT and CDR2 is YYEEEE in the germline V gene. In nucleotides, the CDR3 is TGTGCCAGCAGCTCAGGACTAGCGCAATACAATGAGCAGTTCTTC. Translating gives CASSSGLAQYNEQFF.

This clonotype occurred many times. This rearrangement joins TRBV4-3 to TRBJ2-5; D perhaps matches TRBD1 (6 bases). Trimming shortened V by 0 bases and J by 9 bases, and 14 bases separated the two germline ends. The germline CDR1 and CDR2 sequences are LGHNA and YSLEER. This CDR3 contains 14 residues. CDR3 residues: CASSQDRGYMAQYF. CDR3 nucleotides: TGCGCCAGCAGCCAAGACAGGGGATACATGGCCCAGTACTTC.

This clonotype was found a few times. The chain combines TRBV20-1 with TRBJ1-3; D remains unclear. Germline lookup yields CDR1 DFQATT and CDR2 SNEGSKA (reference sequence). The CDR3 contains 15 residues. Trimming stripped 5 bases from V and 0 bases from J, with 14 bases between. The CDR3 region is CSAGGRLNSGNTIYF. The DNA of the CDR3 is TGCAGTGCTGGTGGACGTCTGAACTCTGGAAACACCATATATTTT.

This chain joins TRBV7-2 and TRBJ1-5; 9 bases are shared with TRBD1. Unmatched junction bases numbered 9, after V lost 0 bases and J lost 6 bases. The CDR3 totals 17 residues. Germline CDR1 and CDR2: SGHTA and FQGNSA. The CDR3 bases are TGTGCCAGCAGCTTAGCATCCAACAGGGGGCAGCTTCAGCCCCAGCATTTT. Encoded protein: CASSLASNRGQLQPQHF.

The chain is built from TRBV7-9 and TRBJ2-7; D could derive from TRBD1 or TRBD2 (6 bases each). Germline CDR1 and CDR2: SEHNR and FQNEAQ (reference sequence). Trimming stripped 8 bases from V and 5 bases from J, with 10 bases between. This CDR3 has 11 residues. CDR3: CASRGQNEQYF. In nucleotides, the CDR3 is TGTGCCAGCCGGGGGCAGAACGAGCAGTACTTC. Complete variable domain (other parts from reference TRBV7-9 and TRBJ2-7): DTGVSQNPRHKITKRGQNVTFRCDPISEHNRLYWYRQTLGQGPEFLTYFQNEAQLEKSRLLSDRFSAERPKGSFSTLEIQRTEQGDSAMYLCASRGQNEQYFGPGTRLTVT.

J is TRBJ1-4 and V is TRBV27; perhaps TRBD1 as D (6 bases). The CDR3 contains 14 residues. V gave up 5 bases and J gave up 7 bases, with 14 bases separating them. CDR1 is MNHEY, CDR2 SMNVEV, per germline (reference sequence). CDR3 nucleotide sequence: TGTGCCAGCAGTCCCCAGGGGCTGGGTGAAAAACTGTTTTTT. Amino acids: CASSPQGLGEKLFF.

This chain joins TRBV3-1 and TRBJ2-5; 12 bases map to TRBD1. The CDR3 consists of 16 residues. Per the germline V gene, CDR1 is LGHDT and CDR2 is YNNKEL (reference sequence). With 3 bases clipped from V and 5 bases from J, the junction kept 7 bases outside the gene matches. The CDR3 region is CASSHTGTGGFETQYF. CDR3 DNA sequence: TGTGCCAGCAGCCATACCGGGACAGGGGGCTTCGAGACCCAGTACTTC.

This chain links TRBV20-1 with TRBJ2-1; 8 nucleotides agree with TRBD2. The J segment lost 6 bases and the V segment lost 3 bases, leaving 10 bases of the junction unmatched. This CDR3 comprises 15 residues. Germline assignment: CDR1 DFQATT and CDR2 SNEGSKA (reference sequence). The CDR3 sequence: CSASGGAFTSNEQFF. The CDR3 nucleotides are TGCAGTGCTAGCGGGGGGGCCTTTACTTCCAATGAGCAGTTCTTC.

Worth noting for this clonotype: A much larger clone lies a single base off, so this may be a read error. The chain carries TRBV20-1 and TRBJ2-7; no firm D call. The V gene's germline CDR1 is DFQATT and CDR2 SNEGSKA (reference sequence). The CDR3 runs 13 residues. This CDR3 reads CSARDGRSYAQYF. The CDR3 DNA follows: TGCAGTGCTAGAGATGGGCGATCCTACGCGCAGTACTTC.

This clonotype was seen many times. The chain has TRBV19 and TRBJ1-2; D is ambiguous. The length of the CDR3 is 12 residues. V was pared by 3 bases and J by 6 bases, with 8 bases between. Germline V gives CDR1 LNHDA, CDR2 SQIVND (reference sequence). CDR3 bases: TGTGCCAGTAGTATCTCGACTGATGGCTACACCTTC. Its protein product is CASSISTDGYTF.

The DNA for the CDR3 is TGTGCCAGCAGCCAGAGACAGGGGGCAGATCAGCCCCAGCATTTT. It codes for CASSQRQGADQPQHF. The chain joins TRBV11-2 to TRBJ1-5; 10 bases fit TRBD1. V trimming: 5 bases; J trimming: 5 bases; junction bases outside the gene matches: 6. The CDR3 contains 15 residues. Germline CDR1 reads SGHAT; CDR2 reads FQNNGV.

A note on this clonotype: A read error may explain this, as a much larger clone is one base away. V and J are TRBV5-1 and TRBJ2-3, with TRBD1 matching over 9 bases. Losses at the gene ends were 4 bases for V and 2 bases for J; bases not matched to a gene: 5. Germline V gives CDR1 SGHRS, CDR2 YFSETQ. CDR3 size: 15 residues. CDR3 in DNA: TGCGCCAGCAGCGTCCGGACAGGGGACACAGATACGCAGTATTTT. It translates to CASSVRTGDTDTQYF.

This clonotype was detected ten times or more. V gene TRBV5-5 combines with J gene TRBJ2-5; D is possibly TRBD1 or TRBD2 (5 bases each). CDR1 and CDR2 from the germline V gene are SGHKS and YYEKEE (reference sequence). V lost 2 bases and J lost 1, with 9 bases in between. This CDR3 comprises 14 residues. The CDR3 loop reads CASSFGGSQETQYF. In DNA, the CDR3 is TGTGCCAGCAGCTTTGGGGGATCCCAAGAGACCCAGTACTTC.

This clonotype was picked up many times. The J gene is TRBJ2-3, the V gene TRBV4-1; tentative D call: TRBD2 (6 bases). The CDR3 sequence is 17 residues long. Germline loops: CDR1 MGHRA, CDR2 YSYEKL. V lost 0 bases and J 1 base, leaving 14 bases between the germline ends. CDR3 bases: TGCGCCAGCAGCCAAGACCACGCGGGGCTCCGCACAGATACGCAGTATTTT. Its translation is CASSQDHAGLRTDTQYF.

There are many counts of this clonotype. J is TRBJ2-6 and V is TRBV11-3; TRBD1 matches at 9 bases. CDR1 is SGHNT and CDR2 is YENEEA in the germline V gene. Trimming took 1 base from V and 3 from J; bases not matched to a gene: 4. This CDR3 spans 17 amino acids. The CDR3 loop is CASSLGTGVRGANVLTF. Here the CDR3 DNA reads TGTGCCAGCAGCTTAGGGACAGGGGTTCGTGGGGCCAACGTCCTGACTTTC. Complete variable domain (other parts from reference TRBV11-3 and TRBJ2-6): EAGVVQSPRYKIIEKKQPVAFWCNPISGHNTLYWYLQNLGQGPELLIRYENEEAVDDSQLPKDRFSAERLKGVDSTLKIQPAELGDSAVYLCASSLGTGVRGANVLTFGAGSRLTVL.

This clonotype showed up many times. The DNA for the CDR3 is TGTGCTAGTGGTTTGTCCGGATTGAACGAGCAGTACTTC. This gives the protein CASGLSGLNEQYF. This chain connects TRBV12-5 to TRBJ2-7, with no clear D. The germline V and J ends were trimmed by 2 bases and 5 bases, with 10 bases remaining between them. CDR1 is LGHNT, CDR2 FRNRAP, per germline. The CDR3 consists of 13 residues.

This clonotype has a count of ten or more. The chain employs TRBV6-5 and TRBJ1-2; D possibly corresponds to TRBD1 (5 bases). The CDR3 is made up of 12 amino acids. Germline V gene data show CDR1 as MNHEY and CDR2 as SVGAGI. Trimming shortened V by 4 bases and J by 5 bases, and 8 bases separated the two germline ends. CDR3 in DNA: TGTGCCAGCAGTTGGGACGGATATGGCTACACCTTC. It is translated as CASSWDGYGYTF.

This clonotype was recorded at least ten times. The chain is built from TRBV2 and TRBJ2-7; TRBD1 aligns across 12 bases. Germline lookup yields CDR1 SNHLY and CDR2 FYNNEI. Trimming at V came to 8 bases and at J to 6 bases, leaving 5 bases not matched to a gene. This CDR3 is built from 13 residues. The CDR3 loop is CASQGQGAVEQYF. The CDR3 DNA reads TGTGCCAGCCAGGGACAGGGGGCCGTCGAGCAGTACTTC.